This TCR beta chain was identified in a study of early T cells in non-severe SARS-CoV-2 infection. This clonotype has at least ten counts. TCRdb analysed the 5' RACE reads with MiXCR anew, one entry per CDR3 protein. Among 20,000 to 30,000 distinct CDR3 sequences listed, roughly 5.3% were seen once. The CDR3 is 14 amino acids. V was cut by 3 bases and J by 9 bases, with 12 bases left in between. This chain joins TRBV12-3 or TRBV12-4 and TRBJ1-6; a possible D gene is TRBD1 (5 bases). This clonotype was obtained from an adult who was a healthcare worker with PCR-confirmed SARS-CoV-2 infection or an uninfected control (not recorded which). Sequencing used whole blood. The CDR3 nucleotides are TGTGCCAGCAGTTTCGGGGAGGGGAGTTCACCCCTCCACTTT. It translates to CASSFGEGSSPLHF.